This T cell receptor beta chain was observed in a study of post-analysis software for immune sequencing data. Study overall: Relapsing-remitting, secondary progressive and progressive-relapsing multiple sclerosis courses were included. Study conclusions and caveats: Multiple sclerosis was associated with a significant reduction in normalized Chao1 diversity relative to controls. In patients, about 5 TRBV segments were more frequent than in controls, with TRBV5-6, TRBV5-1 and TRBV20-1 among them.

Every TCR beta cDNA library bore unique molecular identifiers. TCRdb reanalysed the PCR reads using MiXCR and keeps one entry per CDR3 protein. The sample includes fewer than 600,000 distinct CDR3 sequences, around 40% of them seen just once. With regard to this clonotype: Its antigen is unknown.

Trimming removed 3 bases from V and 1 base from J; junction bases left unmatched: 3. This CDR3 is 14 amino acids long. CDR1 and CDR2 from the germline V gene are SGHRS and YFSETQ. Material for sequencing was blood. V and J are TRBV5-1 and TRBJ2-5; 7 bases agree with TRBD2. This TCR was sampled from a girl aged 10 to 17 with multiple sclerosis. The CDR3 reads CASSWEGTQETQYF. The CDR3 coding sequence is TGCGCCAGCAGCTGGGAGGGGACCCAAGAGACCCAGTACTTC.